This TCR beta chain was recovered during a study of early stage breast cancer tumors. The study's findings and limits: Commonly generated sequences made up most enriched TCRB sequences shared between patients. Comparing each tissue with blood distinguished tumor from normal in 14 of 16 patients.

As for this clone: Its antigen is as yet unknown.

Germline V gives CDR1 MDHEN, CDR2 SYDVKM. V was trimmed by 6 bases and J by 2 bases, leaving 11 bases between them. The CDR3 extends over 15 amino acids. Blood replicates held 0.5 ug DNA, tumor or normal breast about 1.5 ug, two each. The protocol was immunoSEQ multiplex PCR, while the TCRdb copy is restricted to in-frame clones and leaves out a portion. The sample shows some 47,000 clones, roughly 80% of them seen only once. Specimen: blood. This chain uses TRBV28 with TRBJ1-6; a weak D match, TRBD1 (5 bases). This receptor was taken from a person between 50 and 60 years old with breast cancer. The CDR3 is CASSSQGTYNSPLHF. For the CDR3, the DNA is TGTGCCAGCAGCTCCCAGGGTACCTATAATTCACCCCTCCACTTT. The variable domain in full, with the rest retrieved from reference TRBV28 and TRBJ1-6, is DVKVTQSSRYLVKRTGEKVFLECVQDMDHENMFWYRQDPGLGLRLIYFSYDVKMKEKGDIPEGYSVSREKKERFSLILESASTNQTSMYLCASSSQGTYNSPLHFGNGTRLTVT.